This T cell receptor beta chain was found in a study of yellow fever vaccine responses in identical twins. TCRdb used MiXCR to reprocess the RT-PCR reads, holding one entry per CDR3 protein. The sample consists of tens of thousands of distinct CDR3 sequences, less than 70% of them appearing once. Regarding the study as a whole: A vaccine T cell response that seemed partly convergent and partly personalized was reported in twins.

Trimming left V 5 bases short and J 7 bases short, with 15 bases between. The CDR3 is made up of 15 amino acids. CDR1 and CDR2 (germline): KGHSH, LQKENI. As to this clonotype: Antigen specificity is unknown.

The sequence was collected from a woman aged 18-29 years who received the yellow fever vaccine. The chain carries TRBV18 and TRBJ1-6, with a weak D call TRBD1 (5 bases). The material was T cells from blood (PBMCs), unsorted or a sorted subset (not recorded which), obtained before or after yellow fever vaccination (not recorded which). The CDR3, as DNA: TGTGCCAGCTCATCTGGACAAAATATCAATTCACCCCTCCACTTT. Translated, it gives CASSSGQNINSPLHF.